This T cell receptor beta chain was captured in a study of PD-L1 blockade in urothelial cancer. CDR3 size: 15 residues. The germline gives CDR1 MNHEY, CDR2 SVGAGI. V was clipped by 0 bases and J by 4 bases; unmatched bases: 3. This sample's time point: pretreatment peripheral blood. Profiling relied on immunoSEQ multiplex PCR, and the TCRdb table lists in-frame clones only, not all of them. Among 35,000 to 45,000 clones listed, roughly 92% were seen once. This chain uses TRBV6-5 with TRBJ2-1, with 7 positions matching TRBD2. This receptor was obtained from a woman aged 55-69 years with urothelial cancer. The sequences come from PBMCs, collected around atezolizumab (anti-PD-L1) treatment. The CDR3, as DNA: TGTGCCAGCAGTTACTCTCTAGCGGATTACAATGAGCAGTTCTTC. It is translated as CASSYSLADYNEQFF.